This TCR beta chain was recorded in a study of blood T cell repertoires in COVID-19. Study-wide background: Sites across the United States, Italy and Spain contributed samples from acute and convalescent COVID-19.

The method was immunoSEQ multiplex PCR; TCRdb's version includes in-frame clones alone and lacks a portion of them. Of around 250,000 clones listed, roughly 89% are singletons. Germline V gives CDR1 LNHDA, CDR2 SQIVND (reference sequence). V was cut by 5 bases and J by 4 bases, with 15 bases left in between. The CDR3 has 15 amino acids. V usage is TRBV19 and J usage is TRBJ2-1; possibly TRBD2 for D (6 bases). Sample: peripheral blood. This clonotype was sampled from a woman between 25 and 40 years old with active or convalescent COVID-19. The CDR3 DNA reads TGTGCCAGTAGTGCCCCAGCCGGGGGATACAATGAGCAGTTCTTC. This gives the protein CASSAPAGGYNEQFF.